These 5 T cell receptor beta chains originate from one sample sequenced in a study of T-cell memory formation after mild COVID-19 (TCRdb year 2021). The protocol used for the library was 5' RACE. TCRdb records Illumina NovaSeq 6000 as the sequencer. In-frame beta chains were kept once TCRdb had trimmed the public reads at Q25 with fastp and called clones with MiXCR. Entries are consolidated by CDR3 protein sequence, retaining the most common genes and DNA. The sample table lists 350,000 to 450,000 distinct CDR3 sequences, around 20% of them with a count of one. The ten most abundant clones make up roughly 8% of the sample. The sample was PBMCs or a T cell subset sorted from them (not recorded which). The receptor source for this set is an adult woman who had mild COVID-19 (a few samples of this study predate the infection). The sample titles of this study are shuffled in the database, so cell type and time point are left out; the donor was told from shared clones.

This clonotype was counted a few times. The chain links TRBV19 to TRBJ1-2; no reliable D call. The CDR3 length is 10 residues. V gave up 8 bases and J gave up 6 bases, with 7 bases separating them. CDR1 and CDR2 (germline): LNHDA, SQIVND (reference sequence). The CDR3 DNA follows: TGTGCCAGTGGAAGGAATGGCTACACCTTC. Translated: CASGRNGYTF.

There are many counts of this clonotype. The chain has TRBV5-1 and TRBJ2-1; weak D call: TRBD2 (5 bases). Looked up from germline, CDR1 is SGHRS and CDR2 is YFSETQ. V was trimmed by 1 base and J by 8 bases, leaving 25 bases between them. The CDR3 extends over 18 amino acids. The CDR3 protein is CASSLLPILSGNFYEQFF. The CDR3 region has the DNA TGCGCCAGCAGCTTGCTACCCATACTTTCGGGGAATTTCTATGAGCAGTTCTTC.

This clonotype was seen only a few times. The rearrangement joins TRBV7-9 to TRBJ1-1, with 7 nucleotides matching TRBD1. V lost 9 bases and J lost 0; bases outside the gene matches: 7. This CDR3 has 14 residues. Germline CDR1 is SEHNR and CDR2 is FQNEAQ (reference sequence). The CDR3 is CASSATGVNTEAFF. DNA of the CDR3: TGTGCCAGTAGCGCAACAGGGGTGAACACTGAAGCTTTCTTT.

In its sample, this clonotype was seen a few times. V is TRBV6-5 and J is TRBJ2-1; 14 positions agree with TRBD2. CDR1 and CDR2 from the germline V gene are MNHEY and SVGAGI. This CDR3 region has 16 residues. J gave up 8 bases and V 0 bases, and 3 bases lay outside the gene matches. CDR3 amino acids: CASSYSGLAGVDEQFF. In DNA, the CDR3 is TGTGCCAGCAGTTACTCGGGACTAGCGGGGGTCGATGAGCAGTTCTTC.

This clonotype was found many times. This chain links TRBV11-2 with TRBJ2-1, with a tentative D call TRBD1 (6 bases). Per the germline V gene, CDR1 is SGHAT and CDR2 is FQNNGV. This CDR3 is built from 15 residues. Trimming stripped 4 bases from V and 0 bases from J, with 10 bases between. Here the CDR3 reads CASSSTGSSYNEQFF. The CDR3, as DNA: TGTGCCAGCAGCTCTACAGGGAGCTCCTACAATGAGCAGTTCTTC. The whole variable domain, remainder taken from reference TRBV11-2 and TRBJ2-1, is EAGVAQSPRYKIIEKRQSVAFWCNPISGHATLYWYQQILGQGPKLLIQFQNNGVVDDSQLPKDRFSAERLKGVDSTLKIQPAKLEDSAVYLCASSSTGSSYNEQFFGPGTRLTVL.